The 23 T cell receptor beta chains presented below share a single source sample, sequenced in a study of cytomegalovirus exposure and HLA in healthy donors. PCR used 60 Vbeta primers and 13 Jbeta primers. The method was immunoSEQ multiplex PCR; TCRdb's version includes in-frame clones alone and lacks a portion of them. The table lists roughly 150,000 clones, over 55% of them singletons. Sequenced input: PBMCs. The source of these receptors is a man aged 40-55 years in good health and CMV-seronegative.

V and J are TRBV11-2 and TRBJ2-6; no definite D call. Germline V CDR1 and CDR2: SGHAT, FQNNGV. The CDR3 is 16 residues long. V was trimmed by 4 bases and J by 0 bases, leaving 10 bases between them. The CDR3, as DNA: TGTGCCAGCAGCTCTTGGTCAGGCTCTGGGGCCAACGTCCTGACTTTC. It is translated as CASSSWSGSGANVLTF.

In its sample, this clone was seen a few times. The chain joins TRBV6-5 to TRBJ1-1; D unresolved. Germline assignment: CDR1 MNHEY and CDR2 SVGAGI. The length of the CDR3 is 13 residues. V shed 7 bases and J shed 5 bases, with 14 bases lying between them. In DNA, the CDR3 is TGTGCCAGCACTCGGGGAGACGTTACTGAAGCTTTCTTT. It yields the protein CASTRGDVTEAFF.

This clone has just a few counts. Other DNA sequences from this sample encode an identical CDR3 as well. The CDR3 region has the DNA TGTGCCAGCAGCTTAGCCGGAGGGGATCATGAGCAGTTCTTC. As protein: CASSLAGGDHEQFF. The chain has TRBV7-2 and TRBJ2-1; perhaps TRBD2 as D (6 bases). Trimming pared 0 bases from V and 8 bases from J, leaving 11 bases between. The CDR3 contains 14 residues. Per germline, CDR1 SGHTA and CDR2 FQGNSA.

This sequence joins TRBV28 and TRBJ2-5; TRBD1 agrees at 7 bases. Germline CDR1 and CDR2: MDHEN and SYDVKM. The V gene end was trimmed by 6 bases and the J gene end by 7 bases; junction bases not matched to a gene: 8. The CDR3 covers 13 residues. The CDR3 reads CASRKGAVGTQYF. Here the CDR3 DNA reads TGTGCCAGCAGGAAGGGGGCGGTGGGGACCCAGTACTTC.

CDR3 sequence (DNA): TGTGCCTGGAACAGACAGGGGGCGAGCGAGCAGTACTTC. Its translation is CAWNRQGASEQYF. This chain links TRBV30 with TRBJ2-7, with 10 bases identical to TRBD1. Germline loops: CDR1 GTSNPN, CDR2 SVGIG (reference sequence). This CDR3 spans 13 amino acids. Losses at the gene ends were 4 bases for V and 6 bases for J; bases not matched to a gene: 6.

This CDR3 is CASTGDGAGQETQYF. The CDR3 DNA sequence: TGTGCCAGTACGGGGGACGGGGCGGGCCAAGAGACCCAGTACTTC. J is TRBJ2-5 and V is TRBV5-5; tentatively, D is TRBD2 (6 bases). V lost 8 bases to trimming and J lost 1 base, with 18 bases between them. This CDR3 has 15 residues. Per germline, CDR1 SGHKS and CDR2 YYEKEE (reference sequence).

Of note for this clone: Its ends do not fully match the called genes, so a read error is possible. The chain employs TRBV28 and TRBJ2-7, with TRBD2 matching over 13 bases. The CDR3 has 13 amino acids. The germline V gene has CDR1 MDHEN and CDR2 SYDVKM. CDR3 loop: CAIADPTSGRRNF. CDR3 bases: TGTGCCATCGCGGACCCGACTAGCGGGAGGAGAAACTTC. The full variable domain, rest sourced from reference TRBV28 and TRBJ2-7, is DVKVTQSSRYLVKRTGEKVFLECVQDMDHENMFWYRQDPGLGLRLIYFSYDVKMKEKGDIPEGYSVSREKKERFSLILESASTNQTSMYLCAIADPTSGRRNFGPGTRLTVT.

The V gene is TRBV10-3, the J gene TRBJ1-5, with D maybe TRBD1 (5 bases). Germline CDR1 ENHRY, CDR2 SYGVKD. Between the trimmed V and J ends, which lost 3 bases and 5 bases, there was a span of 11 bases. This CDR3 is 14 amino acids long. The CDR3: CAISEDSTDQPQHF. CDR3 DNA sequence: TGTGCCATCAGTGAAGACAGCACCGATCAGCCCCAGCATTTT.

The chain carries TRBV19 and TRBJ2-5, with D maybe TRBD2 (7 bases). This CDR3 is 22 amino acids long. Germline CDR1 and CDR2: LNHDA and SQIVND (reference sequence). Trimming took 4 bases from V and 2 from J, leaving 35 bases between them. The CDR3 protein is CASSTIDTGGSPRLVGQETQYF. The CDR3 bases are TGTGCCAGTAGTACGATCGACACGGGGGGCTCTCCTAGACTTGTTGGGCAAGAGACCCAGTACTTC.

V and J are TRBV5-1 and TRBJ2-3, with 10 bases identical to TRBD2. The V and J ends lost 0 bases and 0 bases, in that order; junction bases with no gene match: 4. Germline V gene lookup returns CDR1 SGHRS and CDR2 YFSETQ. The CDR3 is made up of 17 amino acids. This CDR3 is CASSLALAGVSTDTQYF. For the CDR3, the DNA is TGCGCCAGCAGCTTGGCCCTAGCGGGGGTAAGCACAGATACGCAGTATTTT.

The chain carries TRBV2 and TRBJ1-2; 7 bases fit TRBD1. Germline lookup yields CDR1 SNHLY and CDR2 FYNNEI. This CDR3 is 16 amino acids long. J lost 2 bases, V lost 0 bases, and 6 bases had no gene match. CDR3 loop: CASSEAAGTANYGYTF. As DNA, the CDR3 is TGTGCCAGCAGTGAAGCCGCCGGGACAGCAAACTATGGCTACACCTTC.

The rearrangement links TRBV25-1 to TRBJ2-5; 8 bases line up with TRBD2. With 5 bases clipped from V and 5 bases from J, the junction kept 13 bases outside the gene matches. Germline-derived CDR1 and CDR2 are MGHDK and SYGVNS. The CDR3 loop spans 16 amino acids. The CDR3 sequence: CASSTMYGTGGETQYF. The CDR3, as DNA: TGTGCCAGCAGTACTATGTACGGGACGGGAGGGGAGACCCAGTACTTC. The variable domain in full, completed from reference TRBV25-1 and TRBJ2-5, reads EADIYQTPRYLVIGTGKKITLECSQTMGHDKMYWYQQDPGMELHLIHYSYGVNSTEKGDLSSESTVSRIRTEHFPLTLESARPSHTSQYLCASSTMYGTGGETQYFGPGTRLLVL.

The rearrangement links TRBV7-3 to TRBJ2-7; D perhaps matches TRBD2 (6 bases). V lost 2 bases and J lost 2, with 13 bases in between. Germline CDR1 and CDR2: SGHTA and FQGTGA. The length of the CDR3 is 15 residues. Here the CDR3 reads CASSLGGLPTYEQYF. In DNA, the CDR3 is TGTGCCAGCAGCTTAGGGGGACTCCCCACCTACGAGCAGTACTTC.

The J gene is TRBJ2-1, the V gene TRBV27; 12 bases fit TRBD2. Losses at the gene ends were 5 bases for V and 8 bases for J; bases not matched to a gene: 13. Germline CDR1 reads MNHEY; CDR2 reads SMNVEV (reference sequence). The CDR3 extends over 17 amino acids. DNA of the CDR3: TGTGCCAGCAGTCCCAGGACTAGCGGGGACTGGGGGGATGAGCAGTTCTTC. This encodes CASSPRTSGDWGDEQFF.

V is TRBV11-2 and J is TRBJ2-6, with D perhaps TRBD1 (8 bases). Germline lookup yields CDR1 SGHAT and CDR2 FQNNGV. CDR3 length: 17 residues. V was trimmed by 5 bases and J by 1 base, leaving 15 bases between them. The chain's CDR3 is CASSRNRGGSGANVLTF. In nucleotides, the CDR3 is TGTGCCAGCAGCCGAAACAGGGGGGGATCTGGGGCCAACGTCCTGACTTTC.

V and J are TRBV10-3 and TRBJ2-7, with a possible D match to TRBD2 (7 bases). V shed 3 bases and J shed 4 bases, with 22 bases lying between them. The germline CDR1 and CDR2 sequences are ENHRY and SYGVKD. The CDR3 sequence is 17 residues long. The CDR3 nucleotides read TGTGCCATCAGTGATGGGCCGGGGGGCCTTGGATTGTACGAGCAGTACTTC. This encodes CAISDGPGGLGLYEQYF.

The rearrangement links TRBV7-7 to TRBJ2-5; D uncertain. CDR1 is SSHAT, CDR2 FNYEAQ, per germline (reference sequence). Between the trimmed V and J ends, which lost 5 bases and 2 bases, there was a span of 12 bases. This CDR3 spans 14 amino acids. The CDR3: CASSPNANQETQYF. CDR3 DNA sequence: TGTGCCAGCAGCCCTAATGCCAATCAAGAGACCCAGTACTTC.

Written as DNA, the CDR3 is TGTGCCAGCAGCCCCGAGGGACGGGGGAACATTCAGTACTTC. This translates into CASSPEGRGNIQYF. The V call is TRBV9, the J call TRBJ2-4; a possible D gene is TRBD2 (6 bases). Germline V gives CDR1 SGDLS, CDR2 YYNGEE. The length of the CDR3 is 14 residues. V lost 4 bases and J lost 7, with 15 bases in between. Using reference TRBV9 and TRBJ2-4 for the parts outside the CDR3, the full variable domain is DSGVTQTPKHLITATGQRVTLRCSPRSGDLSVYWYQQSLDQGLQFLIQYYNGEERAKGNILERFSAQQFPDLHSELNLSSLELGDSALYFCASSPEGRGNIQYFGAGTRLSVL.

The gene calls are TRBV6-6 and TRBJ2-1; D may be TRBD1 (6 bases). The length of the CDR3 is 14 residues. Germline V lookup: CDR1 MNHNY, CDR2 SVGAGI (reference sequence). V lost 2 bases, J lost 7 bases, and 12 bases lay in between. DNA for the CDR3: TGTGCCAGCAGTTACCTCTACGACAGGAATGAGCAGTTCTTC. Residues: CASSYLYDRNEQFF.

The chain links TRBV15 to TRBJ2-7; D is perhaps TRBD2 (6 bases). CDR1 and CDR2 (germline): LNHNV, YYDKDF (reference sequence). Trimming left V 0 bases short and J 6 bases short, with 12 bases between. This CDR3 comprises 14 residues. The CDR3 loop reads CATSRDLAGLEQYF. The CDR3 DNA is TGTGCCACCAGCAGAGATCTCGCGGGACTCGAGCAGTACTTC.

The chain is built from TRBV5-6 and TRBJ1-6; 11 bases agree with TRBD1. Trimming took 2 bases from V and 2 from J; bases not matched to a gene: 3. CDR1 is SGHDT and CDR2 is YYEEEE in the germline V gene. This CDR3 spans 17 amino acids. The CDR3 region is CASSFGQGAAYNSPLHF. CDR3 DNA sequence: TGTGCCAGCAGCTTCGGACAGGGGGCTGCCTATAATTCACCCCTCCACTTT.

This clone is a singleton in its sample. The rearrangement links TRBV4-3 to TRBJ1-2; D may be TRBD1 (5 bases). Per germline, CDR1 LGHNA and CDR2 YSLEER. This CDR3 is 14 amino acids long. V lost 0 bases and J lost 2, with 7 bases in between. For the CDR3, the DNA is TGCGCCAGCAGCCAAGACAGGGTAAACTATGGCTACACCTTC. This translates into CASSQDRVNYGYTF.

The CDR3: CASSVYQGGDTEAFF. In DNA form, the CDR3 reads TGTGCCAGCAGCGTATACCAGGGAGGGGACACTGAAGCTTTCTTT. This chain links TRBV9 with TRBJ1-1; D is perhaps TRBD1 (5 bases). Germline assignment: CDR1 SGDLS and CDR2 YYNGEE. This CDR3 is 15 amino acids long. V lost 1 base to trimming and J lost 3 bases, with 13 bases between them.